This is a list of T cell receptor beta chains from one sample in a study of blood T cell repertoires in COVID-19. The assay was immunoSEQ multiplex PCR, and TCRdb's table has in-frame clones only and misses some. Of 250,000 to 300,000 clones listed, approximately 85% were seen once; the top ten hold 9.5% to 12%. The sample was peripheral blood. The receptors derive from a woman in her seventies with acute or convalescent COVID-19. Each CDR3 is given with its conserved first and last residue. The order of the fields is V gene, CDR3 length, D gene, J gene, clone size, CDR3 protein, CDR3 DNA. A D gene is named only where the DNA matches it firmly. The size field is filled for only some rows; it gives once, few, many or a size class.

V: TRBV3-1/TRBV3-2; length: 14; D: TRBD1; J: TRBJ1-2; size: .; CDR3: CASSPGTANYGYTF; DNA: TGTGCCAGCAGCCCTGGGACAGCTAACTATGGCTACACCTTC
V: TRBV7-8; length: 15; D: .; J: TRBJ1-1; size: once; CDR3: CASSFSPTLNTEAFF; DNA: TGTGCCAGCAGCTTTTCTCCCACATTAAACACTGAAGCTTTCTTT
V: TRBV18; length: 12; D: .; J: TRBJ1-3; size: few; CDR3: CASSSTGNTIYF; DNA: TGTGCCAGCTCATCCACAGGAAACACCATATATTTT
V: TRBV19; length: 18; D: .; J: TRBJ1-2; size: .; CDR3: CASHLGRRGRGWDYGYTF; DNA: TGTGCCAGTCACCTAGGTAGGAGGGGACGAGGTTGGGACTATGGCTACACCTTC
V: TRBV10-3; length: 14; D: .; J: TRBJ2-4; size: .; CDR3: CAISDGEAKNIQYF; DNA: TGTGCCATCAGTGATGGAGAAGCCAAAAACATTCAGTACTTC
V: TRBV5-1; length: 15; D: TRBD1; J: TRBJ2-5; size: .; CDR3: CASSAYLTGHETQYF; DNA: TGCGCCAGCAGCGCATACCTGACAGGGCACGAGACCCAGTACTTC
V: TRBV5-4; length: 14; D: TRBD1; J: TRBJ2-1; size: .; CDR3: CASSPRQGYNEQFF; DNA: TGTGCCAGCAGCCCCCGACAGGGGTACAATGAGCAGTTCTTC
V: TRBV11-2; length: 13; D: .; J: TRBJ1-1; size: .; CDR3: CASSFRSGTEAFF; DNA: TGTGCCAGCAGCTTTCGGTCTGGCACTGAAGCTTTCTTT
V: TRBV28; length: 15; D: .; J: TRBJ1-6; size: .; CDR3: CASSFGEVPNSPLHF; DNA: TGTGCCAGCAGTTTTGGGGAGGTACCAAATTCACCCCTCCACTTT
V: TRBV3-1/TRBV3-2; length: 14; D: .; J: TRBJ1-1; size: .; CDR3: CASSHGGIHTEAFF; DNA: TGTGCCAGCAGCCACGGCGGGATCCACACTGAAGCTTTCTTT
V: TRBV9; length: 16; D: TRBD2; J: TRBJ2-1; size: .; CDR3: CASSVAAGATYNEQFF; DNA: TGTGCCAGCAGCGTAGCAGCGGGGGCCACCTACAATGAGCAGTTCTTC
V: TRBV29-1; length: 11; D: .; J: TRBJ1-4; size: .; CDR3: CSVALEEVLFF; DNA: TGCAGCGTTGCTCTTGAAGAGGTACTGTTTTTT
V: TRBV9; length: 15; D: TRBD2; J: TRBJ2-5; size: .; CDR3: CASSPRGVAQETQYF; DNA: TGTGCCAGCAGCCCGCGGGGGGTGGCCCAAGAGACCCAGTACTTC
V: TRBV10-3; length: 16; D: TRBD1; J: TRBJ1-2; size: .; CDR3: CAISESGRQGSYGYTF; DNA: TGTGCCATCAGTGAGTCGGGGAGACAGGGGTCTTATGGCTACACCTTC
V: TRBV29-1; length: 13; D: .; J: TRBJ1-2; size: .; CDR3: CSVEGGGNYGYTF; DNA: TGCAGCGTTGAAGGAGGCGGTAACTATGGCTACACCTTC
V: TRBV11-2; length: 14; D: TRBD1; J: TRBJ1-2; size: .; CDR3: CASSTPRTGGGYTF; DNA: TGTGCCAGCAGCACCCCCAGGACAGGGGGGGGCTACACCTTC
V: TRBV5-1; length: 18; D: .; J: TRBJ2-6; size: .; CDR3: CASSLRRLGGSGANVLTF; DNA: TGCGCCAGCAGCTTGCGACGGCTTGGAGGTTCTGGGGCCAACGTCCTGACTTTC
V: TRBV7-3; length: 16; D: TRBD1; J: TRBJ2-1; size: .; CDR3: CASSLGGRQGYNEQFF; DNA: TGTGCCAGCAGCTTAGGTGGTAGACAGGGGTACAATGAGCAGTTCTTC
V: TRBV12-3/TRBV12-4; length: 13; D: TRBD1; J: TRBJ1-2; size: .; CDR3: CASSLQTGNGYTF; DNA: TGTGCCAGCAGTCTTCAGACAGGGAACGGCTACACCTTC
V: TRBV11-2; length: 17; D: TRBD2; J: TRBJ2-7; size: once; CDR3: CASSAQMTSGGSYEQYF; DNA: TGTGCCAGCAGCGCACAAATGACTAGCGGGGGCTCCTACGAGCAGTACTTC
V: TRBV3-1/TRBV3-2; length: 18; D: TRBD1; J: TRBJ2-6; size: .; CDR3: CASSPGQGIRSGANVLTF; DNA: TGTGCCAGCAGCCCCGGACAGGGTATAAGGTCTGGGGCCAACGTCCTGACTTTC
V: TRBV29-1; length: 10; D: .; J: TRBJ1-1; size: .; CDR3: CSVSRAEAFF; DNA: TGCAGCGTGAGCCGGGCTGAAGCTTTCTTT
V: TRBV4-2; length: 15; D: TRBD1; J: TRBJ2-7; size: .; CDR3: CASSLPGQGANEQYF; DNA: TGTGCCAGCAGCCTACCGGGACAGGGGGCTAACGAGCAGTACTTC
V: TRBV6-5; length: 14; D: .; J: TRBJ1-2; size: .; CDR3: CASSYNFGGAGYTF; DNA: TGTGCCAGCAGTTATAACTTTGGAGGGGCCGGCTACACCTTC
V: TRBV5-1; length: 18; D: .; J: TRBJ1-6; size: .; CDR3: CASSRLLQGRSYNSPLHF; DNA: TGCGCCAGCAGCCGACTTCTTCAGGGCCGGTCCTATAATTCACCCCTCCACTTT
V: TRBV18; length: 13; D: .; J: TRBJ1-2; size: .; CDR3: CASSSTGSGGYTF; DNA: TGTGCCAGCTCATCGACAGGATCAGGAGGCTACACCTTC
V: TRBV5-4; length: 17; D: TRBD2; J: TRBJ2-5; size: .; CDR3: CASRMMTQAGIFETQYF; DNA: TGTGCCAGCAGGATGATGACCCAAGCGGGGATTTTTGAGACCCAGTACTTC
V: TRBV4-1; length: 15; D: .; J: TRBJ1-1; size: .; CDR3: CASSLQRGDYTEAFF; DNA: TGCGCCAGCAGCCTGCAGAGAGGAGACTACACTGAAGCTTTCTTT
V: TRBV7-2; length: 14; D: .; J: TRBJ1-5; size: few; CDR3: CASSLAGGNQPQHF; DNA: TGTGCCAGCAGCTTAGCAGGGGGCAATCAGCCCCAGCATTTT
V: TRBV4-2; length: 18; D: .; J: TRBJ1-2; size: few; CDR3: CASSLSPGTYSTNYGYTF; DNA: TGTGCCAGCAGCCTTAGTCCCGGGACATACAGCACTAACTATGGCTACACCTTC
V: TRBV2; length: 16; D: TRBD1; J: TRBJ1-4; size: .; CDR3: CASSRDRGASLEKLFF; DNA: TGTGCCAGCAGTCGGGACAGGGGGGCCAGCCTGGAAAAACTGTTTTTT
V: TRBV5-1; length: 14; D: .; J: TRBJ1-2; size: .; CDR3: CASSPRAGSYGYTF; DNA: TGCGCCAGCAGCCCCAGGGCAGGGTCCTATGGCTACACCTTC
V: TRBV3-1/TRBV3-2; length: 17; D: TRBD2; J: TRBJ2-2; size: .; CDR3: CASSLLAGGLNTGELFF; DNA: TGTGCCAGCAGTTTGCTAGCGGGGGGATTGAACACCGGGGAGCTGTTTTTT
V: TRBV19; length: 14; D: .; J: TRBJ1-6; size: .; CDR3: CASSIRVPNSPLHF; DNA: TGTGCCAGTAGTATACGGGTTCCGAATTCACCCCTCCACTTT
V: TRBV7-6; length: 15; D: TRBD2; J: TRBJ2-1; size: .; CDR3: CASSRASGGANEQFF; DNA: TGTGCCAGCAGCCGGGCTAGCGGGGGGGCCAATGAGCAGTTCTTC
V: TRBV27; length: 13; D: .; J: TRBJ1-2; size: .; CDR3: CASGGGLRMGYTF; DNA: TGTGCCAGCGGGGGGGGGCTCCGGATGGGCTACACCTTC
V: TRBV24-1; length: 15; D: .; J: TRBJ2-1; size: .; CDR3: CAIGSLGGNNNEQFF; DNA: TGTGCCATCGGAAGTTTAGGGGGTAATAACAATGAGCAGTTCTTC
V: TRBV27; length: 14; D: TRBD1; J: TRBJ2-7; size: .; CDR3: CASSSWTGWTEQYF; DNA: TGTGCCAGCAGTTCCTGGACAGGGTGGACCGAGCAGTACTTC
V: TRBV25-1; length: 13; D: .; J: TRBJ2-1; size: .; CDR3: CASRRGLDNEQFF; DNA: TGTGCCAGCAGAAGGGGTTTGGACAATGAGCAGTTCTTC
V: TRBV18; length: 15; D: .; J: TRBJ1-5; size: .; CDR3: CASSPTLGGAPPQHF; DNA: TGTGCCAGCTCACCAACATTAGGGGGGGCTCCCCCCCAGCATTTT